This TCR beta chain comes out of a study of OX40 agonist ivuxolimab in advanced cancers. Regarding the complete study: The costimulatory receptor OX40 (CD134) was targeted by ivuxolimab, a fully human IgG2 agonistic monoclonal antibody. The purpose of peripheral TCRbeta sequencing was to test whether ivuxolimab changed TCR sequence diversity and led to clonal T-cell expansion. Among the roughly 50 dose-escalation patients, some 19 had hepatocellular carcinoma, around 15 melanoma, 9 renal cell carcinoma and 9 head and neck cancer. Prior anti-PD-1, anti-PD-L1 or anti-CTLA-4 therapy was permitted, and checkpoint inhibitors had been received by approximately 39% of dose-escalation patients. Intravenous ivuxolimab was administered to patients every 2 weeks at six dose levels: 0.01, 0.1, 0.3, 1.5, 3 and 10 mg/kg. A male proportion of nearly 85% and a mean age of approximately 60 years, ranging from 23 to 79, were recorded for the dose-escalation cohort. The paper covers the monotherapy dose-escalation part of the phase I ivuxolimab trial, which included N ≈ 52 patients. Partial responses were achieved by three dose-escalation patients, of whom one had hepatocellular carcinoma and two had cutaneous melanoma. The paper's findings and limits, for the study overall: After ivuxolimab, CD8+ T cells had more expanded clones than CD4+ T cells on average. Antigen specificity was not determined for the clonally expanded peripheral T cells. Low levels of normalized T-cell clonal expansion were also seen in some patients who did not respond. In partial responders in the 0.1-3.0 mg/kg groups, normalized peripheral clonal expansion was found to be among the lowest, especially among CD8+ T cells. At doses of 0.1 to 3.0 mg/kg, clonal expansion of both CD4+ and CD8+ blood T cells was observed from baseline to week 6.

To sequence the TCRbeta CDR3 region, genomic DNA was isolated from the sorted cells. TCRbeta CDR3 regions were sequenced using the immunoSEQ Assay. Entries here come from immuneACCESS through TCRdb and include only in-frame sequences with V and J called. Some clones fail to appear in such tables; in the studies checked, an unresolved V gene covers under half of the shortfall, and the cause of the remainder is unknown. This sample gives about 54,000 clones in total; roughly nine tenths of them show up just once. Roughly 12% of the sample rests with the top ten. The trial excluded patients who had a history of autoimmune disease or who were on systemic immunosuppression. Peripheral blood for TCR sequencing was drawn from every dose cohort at baseline, at cycle 4 day 1 and at cycle 7 day 1. The samples were drawn from a first-in-human, open-label, multicenter phase I dose-escalation trial of ivuxolimab. Adults with locally advanced or metastatic melanoma, renal cell, hepatocellular, or head and neck squamous cell carcinoma were enrolled in the trial. Before TCR sequencing, CD4+ and CD8+ T cells were separately sorted from peripheral blood.

As to this clone: Which antigen it targets is not known. It has no much larger one-base neighbor in the sample; base qualities were not kept.

The germline V gene provides CDR1 ENHRY and CDR2 SYGVKD. Germline trimming: 2 bases from V, 5 bases from J; junction bases outside gene matches: 4. The CDR3 has 15 amino acids, counting the end cysteine and phenylalanine. The kept DNA is CDR3 alone, 45 bases in frame from the first base. The sequence came from an adult with an advanced solid tumor such as melanoma, head and neck, liver or kidney cancer. Material: CD4+ or CD8+ T cells sorted from blood, obtained in a trial of the OX40 agonist ivuxolimab. Recombination linked TRBV10-3 to TRBJ2-3, and TRBD2 matches 10 of the central bases. The CDR3 reads as follows: CAISEGTSVVDTQYF. The bases are TGTGCCATCAGTGAGGGGACTAGCGTGGTAGATACGCAGTATTTT.